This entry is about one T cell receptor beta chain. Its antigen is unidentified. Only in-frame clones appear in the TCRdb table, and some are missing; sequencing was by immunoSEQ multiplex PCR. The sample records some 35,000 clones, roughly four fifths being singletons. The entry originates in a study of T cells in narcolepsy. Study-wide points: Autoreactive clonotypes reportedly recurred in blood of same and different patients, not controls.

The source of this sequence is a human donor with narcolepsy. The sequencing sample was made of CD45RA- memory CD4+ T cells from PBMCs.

CDR3 coding DNA: TGTGCCAGCATAGAAGGAGGATTCACAGATACGCAGTATTTT. Translated: CASIEGGFTDTQYF. This chain links TRBV28 with TRBJ2-3, with D tentatively TRBD2 (5 bases). V shed 7 bases and J shed 2 bases, with 13 bases lying between them. The CDR3 contains 14 residues. Germline CDR1 is MDHEN and CDR2 is SYDVKM.